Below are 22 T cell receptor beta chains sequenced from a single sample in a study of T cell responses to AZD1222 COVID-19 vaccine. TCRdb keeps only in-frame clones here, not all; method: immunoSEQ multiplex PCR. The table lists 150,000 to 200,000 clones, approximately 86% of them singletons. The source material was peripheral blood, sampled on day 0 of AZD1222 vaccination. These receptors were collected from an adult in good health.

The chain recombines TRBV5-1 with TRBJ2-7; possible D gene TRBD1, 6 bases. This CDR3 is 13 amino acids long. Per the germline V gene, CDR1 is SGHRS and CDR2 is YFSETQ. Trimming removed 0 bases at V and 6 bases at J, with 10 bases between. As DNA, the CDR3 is TGCGCCAGCAGCTTGGGACAGGCCCGCGAGCAGTACTTC. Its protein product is CASSLGQAREQYF.

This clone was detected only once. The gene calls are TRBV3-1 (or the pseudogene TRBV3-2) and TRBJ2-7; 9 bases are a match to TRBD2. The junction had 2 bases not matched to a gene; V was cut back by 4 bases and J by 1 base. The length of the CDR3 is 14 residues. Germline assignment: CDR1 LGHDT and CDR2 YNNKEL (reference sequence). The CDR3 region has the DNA TGTGCCAGCAGCCGGACTAGCGCGTCCTACGAGCAGTACTTC. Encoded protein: CASSRTSASYEQYF.

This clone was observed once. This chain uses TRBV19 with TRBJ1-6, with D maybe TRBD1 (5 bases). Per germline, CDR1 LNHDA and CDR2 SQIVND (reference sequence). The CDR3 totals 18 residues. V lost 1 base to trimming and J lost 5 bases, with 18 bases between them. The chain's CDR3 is CASSIGLSPAGNNSPLHF. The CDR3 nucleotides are TGTGCCAGTAGTATAGGACTCTCTCCTGCAGGGAATAATTCACCCCTCCACTTT.

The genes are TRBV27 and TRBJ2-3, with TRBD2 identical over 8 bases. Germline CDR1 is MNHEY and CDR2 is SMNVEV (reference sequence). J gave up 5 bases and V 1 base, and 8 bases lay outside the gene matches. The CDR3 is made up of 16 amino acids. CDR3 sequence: CASSLFGRLAGDTQYF. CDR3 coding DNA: TGTGCCAGCAGTTTATTCGGGCGGCTAGCGGGAGATACGCAGTATTTT.

In DNA form, the CDR3 reads TGTGCCAGCAGTTTAAAGGCCGCGCTTTCCTACGAGCAGTACTTC. It yields the protein CASSLKAALSYEQYF. The chain is built from TRBV27 and TRBJ2-7; D call uncertain. V was clipped by 2 bases and J by 1 base, with 12 bases between them. The germline V gene encodes CDR1 MNHEY and CDR2 SMNVEV (reference sequence). The CDR3 is 15 amino acids.

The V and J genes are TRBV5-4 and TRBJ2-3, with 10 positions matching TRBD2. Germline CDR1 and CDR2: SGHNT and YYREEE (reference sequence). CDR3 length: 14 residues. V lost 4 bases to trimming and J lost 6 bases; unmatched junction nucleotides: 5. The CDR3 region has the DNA TGTGCCAGCAGCCCTAGCGGGAGTACGGATACGCAGTATTTT. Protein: CASSPSGSTDTQYF. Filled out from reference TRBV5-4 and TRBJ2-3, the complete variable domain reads ETGVTQSPTHLIKTRGQQVTLRCSSQSGHNTVSWYQQALGQGPQFIFQYYREEENGRGNFPPRFSGLQFPNYSSELNVNALELDDSALYLCASSPSGSTDTQYFGPGTRLTVL.

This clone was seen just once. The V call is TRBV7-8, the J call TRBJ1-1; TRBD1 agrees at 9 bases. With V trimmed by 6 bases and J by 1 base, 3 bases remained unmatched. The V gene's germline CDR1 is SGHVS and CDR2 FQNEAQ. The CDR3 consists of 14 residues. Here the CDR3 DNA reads TGTGCCAGCAGTACGGACAGGGGGAACACTGAAGCTTTCTTT. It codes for CASSTDRGNTEAFF.

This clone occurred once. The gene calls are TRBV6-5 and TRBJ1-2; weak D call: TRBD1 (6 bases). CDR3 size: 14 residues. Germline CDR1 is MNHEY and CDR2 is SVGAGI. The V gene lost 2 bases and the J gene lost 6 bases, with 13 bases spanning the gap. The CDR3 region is CASSYSAGDNGYTF. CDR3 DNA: TGTGCCAGCAGTTACAGCGCAGGGGATAATGGCTACACCTTC.

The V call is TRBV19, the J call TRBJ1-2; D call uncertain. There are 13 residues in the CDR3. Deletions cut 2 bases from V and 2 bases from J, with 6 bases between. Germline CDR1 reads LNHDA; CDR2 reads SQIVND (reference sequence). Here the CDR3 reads CASSIIGNYGYTF. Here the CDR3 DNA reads TGTGCCAGTAGTATAATAGGAAACTATGGCTACACCTTC.

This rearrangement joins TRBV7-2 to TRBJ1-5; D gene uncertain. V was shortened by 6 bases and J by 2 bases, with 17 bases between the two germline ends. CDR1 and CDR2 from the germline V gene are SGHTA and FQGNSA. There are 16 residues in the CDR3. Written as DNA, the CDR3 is TGTGCCAGCAGTCCCACTCGAGGGAGGGGCAATCAGCCCCAGCATTTT. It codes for CASSPTRGRGNQPQHF. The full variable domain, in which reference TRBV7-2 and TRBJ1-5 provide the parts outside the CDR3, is GAGVSQSPSNKVTEKGKDVELRCDPISGHTALYWYRQSLGQGLEFLIYFQGNSAPDKSGLPSDRFSAERTGGSVSTLTIQRTQQEDSAVYLCASSPTRGRGNQPQHFGDGTRLSIL.

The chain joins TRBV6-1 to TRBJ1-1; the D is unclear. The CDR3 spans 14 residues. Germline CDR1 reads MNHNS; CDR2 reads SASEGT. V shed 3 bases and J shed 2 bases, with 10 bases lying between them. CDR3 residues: CASSELRGNTEAFF. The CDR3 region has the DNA TGTGCCAGCAGTGAGTTACGGGGTAACACTGAAGCTTTCTTT.

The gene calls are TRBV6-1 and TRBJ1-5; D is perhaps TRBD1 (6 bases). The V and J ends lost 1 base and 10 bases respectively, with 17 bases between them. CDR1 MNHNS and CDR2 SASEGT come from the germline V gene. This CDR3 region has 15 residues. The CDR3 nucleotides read TGTGCCAGCAGTGAAGGTAGCTACAGGGAACAACCCCAGCATTTT. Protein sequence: CASSEGSYREQPQHF.

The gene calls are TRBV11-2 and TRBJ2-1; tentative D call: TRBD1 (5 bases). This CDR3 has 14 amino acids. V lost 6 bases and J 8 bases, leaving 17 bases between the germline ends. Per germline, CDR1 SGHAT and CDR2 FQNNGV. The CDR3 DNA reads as TGTGCCAGCAGTCTGACAGCGCCAGTAGATGAGCAGTTCTTC. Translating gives CASSLTAPVDEQFF.

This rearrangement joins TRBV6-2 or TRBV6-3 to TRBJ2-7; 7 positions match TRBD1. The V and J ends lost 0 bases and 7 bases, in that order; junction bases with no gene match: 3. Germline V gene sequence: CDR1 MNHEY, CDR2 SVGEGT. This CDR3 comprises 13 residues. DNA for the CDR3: TGTGCCAGCAGTTACTCGAAACAGGGGGAGCAGTACTTC. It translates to CASSYSKQGEQYF.

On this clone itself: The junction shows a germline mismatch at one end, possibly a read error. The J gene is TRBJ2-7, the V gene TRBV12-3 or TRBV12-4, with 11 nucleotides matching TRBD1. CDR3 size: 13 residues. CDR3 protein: CASSQDRGQHGNF. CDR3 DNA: TGTGCCAGCAGTCAGGACAGGGGGCAGCACGGGAACTTC.

The DNA for the CDR3 is TGTGCCAGCAGCTTAGACAGGGGTCGTAATGAAAAACTGTTTTTT. Its translation is CASSLDRGRNEKLFF. V and J are TRBV7-8 and TRBJ1-4, with 7 bases identical to TRBD1. Germline V lookup: CDR1 SGHVS, CDR2 FQNEAQ. This CDR3 is 15 amino acids long. The junction had 3 bases not matched to a gene; V was cut back by 1 base and J by 4 bases.

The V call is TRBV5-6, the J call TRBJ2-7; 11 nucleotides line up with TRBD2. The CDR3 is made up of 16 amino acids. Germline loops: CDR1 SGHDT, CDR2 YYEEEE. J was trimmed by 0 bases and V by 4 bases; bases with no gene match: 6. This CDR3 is CASSARLAGSSYEQYF. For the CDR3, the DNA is TGTGCCAGCAGCGCCCGACTAGCGGGGAGCTCCTACGAGCAGTACTTC.

CDR3 coding DNA: TGTGCCAGCAGCCTTAGCGGGAGTAGGTACAATGAGCAGTTCTTC. This codes for CASSLSGSRYNEQFF. The V call is TRBV11-2, the J call TRBJ2-1, with 9 positions matching TRBD2. CDR1 and CDR2 from the germline V gene are SGHAT and FQNNGV. V lost 5 bases, J lost 4 bases, and 6 bases stayed unmatched. There are 15 residues in the CDR3.

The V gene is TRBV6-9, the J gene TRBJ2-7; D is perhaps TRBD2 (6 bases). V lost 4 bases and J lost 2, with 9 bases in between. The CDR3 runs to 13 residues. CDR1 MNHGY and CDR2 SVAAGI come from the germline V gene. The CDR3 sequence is CASSSWTTYEQYF. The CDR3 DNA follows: TGTGCCAGCAGTTCCTGGACTACCTACGAGCAGTACTTC.

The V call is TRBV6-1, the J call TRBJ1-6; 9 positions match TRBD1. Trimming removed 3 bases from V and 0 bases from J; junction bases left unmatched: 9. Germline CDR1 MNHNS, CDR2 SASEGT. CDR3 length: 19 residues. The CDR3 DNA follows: TGTGCCAGCAGTGATGAGGGACAGGGCCTGAGCTCCTATAATTCACCCCTCCACTTT. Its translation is CASSDEGQGLSSYNSPLHF.

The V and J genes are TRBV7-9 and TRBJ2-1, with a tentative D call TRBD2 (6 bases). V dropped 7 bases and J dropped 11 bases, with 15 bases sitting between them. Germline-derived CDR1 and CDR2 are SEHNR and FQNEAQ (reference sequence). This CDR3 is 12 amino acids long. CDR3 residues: CASNSVGGKQFF. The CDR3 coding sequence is TGTGCCAGCAACTCCGTTGGGGGGAAGCAGTTCTTC.

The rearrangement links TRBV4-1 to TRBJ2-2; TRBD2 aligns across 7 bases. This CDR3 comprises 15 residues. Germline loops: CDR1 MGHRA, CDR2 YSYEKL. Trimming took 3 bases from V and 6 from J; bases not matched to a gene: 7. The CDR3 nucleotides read TGCGCCAGCAGCCAGACCGGGGAGGGTTCCGGGGAGCTGTTTTTT. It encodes CASSQTGEGSGELFF.